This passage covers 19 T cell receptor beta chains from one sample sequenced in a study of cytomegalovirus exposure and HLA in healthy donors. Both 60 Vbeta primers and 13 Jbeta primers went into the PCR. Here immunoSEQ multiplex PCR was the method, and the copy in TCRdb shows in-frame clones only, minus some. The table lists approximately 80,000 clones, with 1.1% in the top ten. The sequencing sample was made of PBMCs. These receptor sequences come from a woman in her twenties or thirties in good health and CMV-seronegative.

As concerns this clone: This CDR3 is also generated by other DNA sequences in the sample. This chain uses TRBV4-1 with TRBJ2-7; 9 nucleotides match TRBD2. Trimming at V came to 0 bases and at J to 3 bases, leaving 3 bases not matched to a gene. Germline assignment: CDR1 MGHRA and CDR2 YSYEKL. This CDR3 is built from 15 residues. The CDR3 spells CASSQDPSGVYEQYF. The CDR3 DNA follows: TGCGCCAGCAGCCAAGATCCTAGCGGGGTCTACGAGCAGTACTTC.

In DNA form, the CDR3 reads TGTGCCAGCAGCCCGAGGGGGCTGGCGGACACTGAAGCTTTCTTT. Translation: CASSPRGLADTEAFF. V usage is TRBV13 and J usage is TRBJ1-1; TRBD1 matches at 7 bases. The trim removed 5 bases at V and 3 bases at J, leaving 9 bases unmatched. The germline V gene encodes CDR1 PRHDT and CDR2 FYEKMQ (reference sequence). There are 15 residues in the CDR3.

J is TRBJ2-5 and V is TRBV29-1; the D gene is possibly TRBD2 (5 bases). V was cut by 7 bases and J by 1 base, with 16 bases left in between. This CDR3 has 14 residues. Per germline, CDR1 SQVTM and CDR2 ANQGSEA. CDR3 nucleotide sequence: TGCAGCGCCTCGGACTCCACCCCCCAAGAGACCCAGTACTTC. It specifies CSASDSTPQETQYF.

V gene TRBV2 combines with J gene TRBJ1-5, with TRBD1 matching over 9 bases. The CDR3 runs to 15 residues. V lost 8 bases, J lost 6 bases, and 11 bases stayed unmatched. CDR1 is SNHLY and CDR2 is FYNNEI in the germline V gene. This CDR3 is CASGIGTGTRQPQHF. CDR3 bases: TGTGCCAGCGGGATAGGGACAGGGACACGTCAGCCCCAGCATTTT.

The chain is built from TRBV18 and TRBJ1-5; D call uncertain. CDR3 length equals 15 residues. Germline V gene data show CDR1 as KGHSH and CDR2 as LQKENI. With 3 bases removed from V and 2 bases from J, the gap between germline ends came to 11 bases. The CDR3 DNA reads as TGTGCCAGCTCACCCCTGGACGGGGGCAATCAGCCCCAGCATTTT. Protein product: CASSPLDGGNQPQHF.

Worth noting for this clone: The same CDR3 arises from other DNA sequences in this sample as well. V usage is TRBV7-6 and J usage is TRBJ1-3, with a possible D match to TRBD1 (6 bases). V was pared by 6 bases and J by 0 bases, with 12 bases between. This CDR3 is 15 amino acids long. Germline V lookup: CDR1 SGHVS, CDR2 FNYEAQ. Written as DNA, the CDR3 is TGTGCCAGCAGTCTCGACAGGAGCTCTGGAAACACCATATATTTT. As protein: CASSLDRSSGNTIYF.

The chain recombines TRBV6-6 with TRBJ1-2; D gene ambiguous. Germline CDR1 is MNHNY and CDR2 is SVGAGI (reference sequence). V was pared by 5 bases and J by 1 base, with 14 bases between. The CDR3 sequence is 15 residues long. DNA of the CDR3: TGTGCCAGCAGTATGGGAGAGTCAATTAACTATGGCTACACCTTC. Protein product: CASSMGESINYGYTF.

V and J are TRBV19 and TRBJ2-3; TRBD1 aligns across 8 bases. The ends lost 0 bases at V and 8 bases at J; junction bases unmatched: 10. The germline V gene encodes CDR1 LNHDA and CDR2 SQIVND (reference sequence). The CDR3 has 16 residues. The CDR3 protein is CASSIDYRGKWGTQYF. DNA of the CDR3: TGTGCCAGTAGTATAGATTACAGGGGGAAATGGGGTACGCAGTATTTT. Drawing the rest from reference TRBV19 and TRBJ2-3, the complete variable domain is DGGITQSPKYLFRKEGQNVTLSCEQNLNHDAMYWYRQDPGQGLRLIYYSQIVNDFQKGDIAEGYSVSREKKESFPLTVTSAQKNPTAFYLCASSIDYRGKWGTQYFGPGTRLTVL.

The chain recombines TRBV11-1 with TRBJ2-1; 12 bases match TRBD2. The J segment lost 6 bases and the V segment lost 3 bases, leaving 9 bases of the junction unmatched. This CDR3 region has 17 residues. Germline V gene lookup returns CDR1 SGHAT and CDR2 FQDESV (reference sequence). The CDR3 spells CASSFAQLAGGPNEQFF. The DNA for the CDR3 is TGTGCCAGCAGCTTCGCTCAACTAGCGGGGGGACCCAATGAGCAGTTCTTC.

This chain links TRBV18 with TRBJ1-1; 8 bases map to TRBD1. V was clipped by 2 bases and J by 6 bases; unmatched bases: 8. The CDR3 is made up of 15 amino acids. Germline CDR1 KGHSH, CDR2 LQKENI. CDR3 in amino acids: CASSPNKQGVAEAFF. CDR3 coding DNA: TGTGCCAGCTCACCAAACAAACAGGGGGTCGCTGAAGCTTTCTTT. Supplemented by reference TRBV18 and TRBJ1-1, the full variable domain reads NAGVMQNPRHLVRRRGQEARLRCSPMKGHSHVYWYRQLPEEGLKFMVYLQKENIIDESGMPKERFSAEFPKEGPSILRIQQVVRGDSAAYFCASSPNKQGVAEAFFGQGTRLTVV.

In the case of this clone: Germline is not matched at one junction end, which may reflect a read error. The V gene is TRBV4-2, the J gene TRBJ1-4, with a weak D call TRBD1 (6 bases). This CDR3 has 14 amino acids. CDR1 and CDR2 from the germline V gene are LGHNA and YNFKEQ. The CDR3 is CPSSQGTGREKLIF. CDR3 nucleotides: TGTCCCAGCAGCCAAGGAACAGGGAGGGAAAAACTGATTTTT.

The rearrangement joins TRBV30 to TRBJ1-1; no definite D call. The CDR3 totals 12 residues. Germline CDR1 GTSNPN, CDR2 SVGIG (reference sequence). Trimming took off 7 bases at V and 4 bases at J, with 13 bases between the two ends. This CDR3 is CASKRVVTEAFF. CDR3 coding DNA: TGTGCCTCGAAGCGGGTTGTCACTGAAGCTTTCTTT.

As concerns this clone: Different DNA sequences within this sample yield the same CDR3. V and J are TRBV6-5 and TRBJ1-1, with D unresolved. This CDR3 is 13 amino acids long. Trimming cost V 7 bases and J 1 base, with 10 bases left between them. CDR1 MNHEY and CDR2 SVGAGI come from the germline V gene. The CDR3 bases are TGTGCCAGCACCCCTCGGGGGAACACTGAAGCTTTCTTT. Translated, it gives CASTPRGNTEAFF.

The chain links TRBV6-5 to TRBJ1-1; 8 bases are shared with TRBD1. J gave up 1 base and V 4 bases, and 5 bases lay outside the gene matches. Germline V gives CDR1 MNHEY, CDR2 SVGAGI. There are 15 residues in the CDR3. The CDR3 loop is CASSSRQGQNTEAFF. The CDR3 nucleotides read TGTGCCAGCAGTTCCCGACAGGGGCAGAACACTGAAGCTTTCTTT.

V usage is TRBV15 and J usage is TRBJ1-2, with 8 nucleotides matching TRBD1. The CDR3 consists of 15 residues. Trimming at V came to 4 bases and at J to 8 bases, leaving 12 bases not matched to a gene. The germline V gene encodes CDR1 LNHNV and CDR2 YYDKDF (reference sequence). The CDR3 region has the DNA TGTGCCACCAGCACAGATAGGACAGGGCCTTCGGGCTACACCTTC. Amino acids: CATSTDRTGPSGYTF.

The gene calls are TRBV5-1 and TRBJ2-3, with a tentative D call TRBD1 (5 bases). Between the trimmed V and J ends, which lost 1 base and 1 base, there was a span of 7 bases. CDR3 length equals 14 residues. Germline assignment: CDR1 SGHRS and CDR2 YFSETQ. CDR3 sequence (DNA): TGCGCCAGCAGCTTGCAACAGGGCACAGATACGCAGTATTTT. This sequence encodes CASSLQQGTDTQYF.

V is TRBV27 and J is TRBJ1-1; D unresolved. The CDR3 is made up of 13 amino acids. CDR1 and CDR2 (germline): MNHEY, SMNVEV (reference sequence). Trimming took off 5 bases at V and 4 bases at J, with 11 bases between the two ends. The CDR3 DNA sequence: TGTGCCAGCAGTACCGGAGCCCTCACTGAAGCTTTCTTT. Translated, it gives CASSTGALTEAFF.

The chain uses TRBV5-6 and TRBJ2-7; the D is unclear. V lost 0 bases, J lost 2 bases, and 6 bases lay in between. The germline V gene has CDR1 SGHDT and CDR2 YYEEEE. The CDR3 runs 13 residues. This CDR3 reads CASSLGPTYEQYF. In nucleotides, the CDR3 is TGTGCCAGCAGCTTGGGGCCGACCTACGAGCAGTACTTC.

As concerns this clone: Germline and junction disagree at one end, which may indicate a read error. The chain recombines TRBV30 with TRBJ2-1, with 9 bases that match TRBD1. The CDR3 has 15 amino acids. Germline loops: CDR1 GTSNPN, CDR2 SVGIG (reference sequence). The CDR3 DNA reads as TGTGCCGGGAGGTACAGGGGGCGAATTATGGATGAGCAGTTCTTC. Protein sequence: CAGRYRGRIMDEQFF.